This section outlines one T cell receptor beta chain sequence together with its context. Its antigen remains unidentified. V lost 2 bases and J lost 7, with 17 bases in between. The length of the CDR3 is 16 residues. In germline, CDR1 is KGHSH, CDR2 LQKENI. This sample stems from a study of a mutant IDH1 vaccine in newly diagnosed glioma. Study details: At weeks 1, 3, 5, 7, 11, 15, 19 and 23, patients received a vaccination, eight in all. With temozolomide cycles, or 4-6 weeks after radiotherapy alone, vaccination was started. Those enrolled had earlier been treated with radiotherapy, temozolomide, or both, mostly both.

The assay was immunoSEQ multiplex PCR, and TCRdb's table has in-frame clones only and misses some. The sample lists tens of thousands of clones; approximately 80% were seen once. Time point indicated: week 11, during vaccination. All doses held 300 ug of mutant IDH1 20-mer peptide, with topical imiquimod. The source was PBMCs, collected from a glioma patient whose treatment included an IDH1 peptide vaccine. J is TRBJ1-4 and V is TRBV18; maybe TRBD1 (6 bases). This clonotype was sampled from a man over 45 with glioma. This chain's CDR3 is CASSPDPQGRVEKLFF. CDR3 coding DNA: TGTGCCAGCTCACCAGATCCACAGGGACGGGTTGAAAAACTGTTTTTT.